Below are 29 T cell receptor beta chains sequenced from a single sample in a study of T cell responses to AZD1222 COVID-19 vaccine. Libraries were prepared by immunoSEQ multiplex PCR; TCRdb keeps only in-frame clonotypes and omits some of them. The data show around 100,000 clones, with 88% seen just once and more than 20% held by the top ten. The sample in question was peripheral blood, obtained on day 0 of AZD1222 vaccination. The receptor source for this set is an adult in good health.

This chain joins TRBV5-4 and TRBJ1-6; tentatively, D is TRBD1 (5 bases). CDR1 is SGHNT, CDR2 YYREEE, per germline (reference sequence). The CDR3 has 16 residues. V lost 4 bases and J lost 6, with 17 bases in between. In DNA, the CDR3 is TGTGCCAGCAGCCAGGACATGGCAGAGTCTAATTCACCCCTCCACTTT. Its protein is CASSQDMAESNSPLHF.

The V call is TRBV19, the J call TRBJ2-5; D remains unclear. The germline CDR1 and CDR2 sequences are LNHDA and SQIVND (reference sequence). The V end lost 5 bases, the J end lost 2 bases, and 12 bases lay between the germline ends. This CDR3 contains 14 residues. The CDR3, as DNA: TGTGCCAGTAGTCAGATGGGTAAACAAGAGACCCAGTACTTC. This codes for CASSQMGKQETQYF.

This clone has a single count. The chain employs TRBV7-2 and TRBJ2-3, with 13 bases matching TRBD2. V trimming: 5 bases; J trimming: 3 bases; junction bases outside the gene matches: 2. From germline, CDR1 is SGHTA and CDR2 FQGNSA. The CDR3 totals 15 residues. The CDR3 region is CASSRTSGSTDTQYF. The CDR3, as DNA: TGTGCCAGCAGCCGGACTAGCGGGAGTACAGATACGCAGTATTTT.

The chain carries TRBV7-2 and TRBJ2-5, with D possibly TRBD1 on 8 matching bases. The V end lost 4 bases, the J end lost 5 bases, and 14 bases lay between the germline ends. The CDR3 runs 14 residues. The germline V gene encodes CDR1 SGHTA and CDR2 FQGNSA. In DNA, the CDR3 is TGTGCCAGCAGCTCCGGACAGGGAGGGGAGACCCAGTACTTC. Translated, it gives CASSSGQGGETQYF.

V is TRBV3-1 (or the pseudogene TRBV3-2) and J is TRBJ1-2; D unresolved. The CDR3 totals 12 residues. Trimming stripped 1 base from V and 8 bases from J, with 8 bases between. Germline-derived CDR1 and CDR2 are LGHDT and YNNKEL (reference sequence). This chain's CDR3 is CASSQGLGGYTF. The DNA of the CDR3 is TGTGCCAGCAGCCAAGGATTGGGGGGCTACACCTTC.

The rearrangement uses TRBV24-1 and TRBJ1-6; TRBD1 matches 7 bases. After removal of 3 bases from V and 0 bases from J, the junction contained 7 bases not matched to a gene. CDR1 is KGHDR and CDR2 is SFDVKD in the germline V gene. This CDR3 is 18 amino acids long. The CDR3 bases are TGTGCCACCAGTGATACCGGACAGGCCCTCTCCTATAATTCACCCCTCCACTTT. This codes for CATSDTGQALSYNSPLHF.

Points on this clone: A junction end diverges from the germline sequence, so it may reflect a read error. The CDR3 DNA is TGTGCCAGCAGACCTCAGAGTCAGACCCAGCATTTT. The encoded protein is CASRPQSQTQHF. This sequence joins TRBV28 and TRBJ1-5, with no clear D. The CDR3 sequence is 12 residues long. From germline, CDR1 is MDHEN and CDR2 SYDVKM.

This chain joins TRBV4-3 and TRBJ1-3; D is uncertain. The V gene lost 1 base and the J gene lost 0 bases, with 7 bases spanning the gap. The CDR3 has 15 amino acids. Germline CDR1 is LGHNA and CDR2 is YSLEER. In DNA, the CDR3 is TGCGCCAGCAGCCAAGGGGATAACTCTGGAAACACCATATATTTT. Translated: CASSQGDNSGNTIYF.

The V and J genes are TRBV15 and TRBJ1-2; maybe TRBD1 (5 bases). CDR1 LNHNV and CDR2 YYDKDF come from the germline V gene (reference sequence). This CDR3 is built from 15 residues. With 5 bases removed from V and 8 bases from J, the gap between germline ends came to 21 bases. The CDR3 DNA sequence: TGTGCCACCAGCCCCATAGTGGAGCAGGGTCAGGGCTACACCTTC. This gives the protein CATSPIVEQGQGYTF.

The rearrangement joins TRBV6-1 to TRBJ2-4; 9 bases are shared with TRBD2. This CDR3 has 15 amino acids. The germline V gene encodes CDR1 MNHNS and CDR2 SASEGT. V trimming: 1 base; J trimming: 11 bases; junction bases outside the gene matches: 9. The CDR3 sequence is CASSEVNSGRRVQYF. The CDR3 nucleotides are TGTGCCAGCAGTGAAGTTAATAGCGGGAGAAGGGTTCAGTACTTC.

The chain has TRBV19 and TRBJ1-1; 12 nucleotides align to TRBD1. CDR3 length: 13 residues. Unmatched junction bases numbered 2, after V lost 4 bases and J lost 8 bases. Germline CDR1 reads LNHDA; CDR2 reads SQIVND (reference sequence). For the CDR3, the DNA is TGTGCCAGTAGTACCGGGACAGGGGGCGAAGCTTTCTTT. Its protein is CASSTGTGGEAFF.

This clone was seen just once. The genes are TRBV7-3 and TRBJ1-1; D unclear. This CDR3 comprises 15 residues. Per germline, CDR1 SGHTA and CDR2 FQGTGA. Trimming pared 5 bases from V and 0 bases from J, leaving 13 bases between. CDR3: CASSQGPAMNTEAFF. The CDR3 nucleotides are TGTGCCAGCAGCCAAGGGCCCGCTATGAACACTGAAGCTTTCTTT. Supplemented by reference TRBV7-3 and TRBJ1-1, the full variable domain reads GAGVSQTPSNKVTEKGKYVELRCDPISGHTALYWYRQSLGQGPEFLIYFQGTGAADDSGLPNDRFFAVRPEGSVSTLKIQRTERGDSAVYLCASSQGPAMNTEAFFGQGTRLTVV.

The V and J genes are TRBV1 and TRBJ1-2. TRBV1 is classified as a pseudogene. The CDR3 runs 15 residues. The CDR3 is CTSSQEEFGGAGYTF. The CDR3, as DNA: TGCACCAGCAGCCAAGAGGAGTTCGGGGGAGCCGGCTACACCTTC.

This clone was observed at least ten times. The chain joins TRBV19 to TRBJ1-1, with D uncertain. V was clipped by 3 bases and J by 11 bases, with 13 bases between them. Germline V lookup: CDR1 LNHDA, CDR2 SQIVND (reference sequence). The CDR3 runs 12 residues. CDR3 nucleotide sequence: TGTGCCAGTAGTATCTCGGCCCAAAGGGCTTTCTTT. It codes for CASSISAQRAFF.

The rearrangement joins TRBV7-2 to TRBJ2-1, with no clear D. Between the trimmed V and J ends, which lost 1 base and 1 base, there was a span of 8 bases. CDR3 length equals 15 residues. Germline V gene data show CDR1 as SGHTA and CDR2 as FQGNSA. CDR3 coding DNA: TGTGCCAGCAGCTTAGAACAGACTTCCTACAATGAGCAGTTCTTC. It codes for CASSLEQTSYNEQFF.

The chain couples TRBV20-1 to TRBJ2-7; D gene unclear. Trimming took off 3 bases at V and 8 bases at J, with 8 bases between the two ends. Germline V CDR1 and CDR2: DFQATT, SNEGSKA (reference sequence). This CDR3 has 10 residues. CDR3 coding DNA: TGCAGTGCTAGGCTTGGAAAGCAGTACTTC. Its translation: CSARLGKQYF.

V gene TRBV5-1 combines with J gene TRBJ1-2; tentatively, D is TRBD1 (5 bases). V lost 7 bases and J lost 4, with 14 bases in between. Germline V lookup: CDR1 SGHRS, CDR2 YFSETQ. The CDR3 length is 13 residues. Written as DNA, the CDR3 is TGCGCCAGCTCGCCCGGGGGAGCCTATGGCTACACCTTC. It translates to CASSPGGAYGYTF.

The V and J genes are TRBV3-1 (or the pseudogene TRBV3-2) and TRBJ2-5, with a tentative D call TRBD2 (7 bases). CDR1 and CDR2 (germline): LGHDT, YNNKEL (reference sequence). This CDR3 has 14 residues. V was shortened by 1 base and J by 4 bases, with 10 bases between the two germline ends. CDR3 region: CASSQGGGRETQYF. The CDR3 DNA reads as TGTGCCAGCAGCCAAGGCGGGGGCCGAGAGACCCAGTACTTC.

V usage is TRBV7-9 and J usage is TRBJ2-7, with 7 bases that match TRBD2. With 5 bases clipped from V and 2 bases from J, the junction kept 12 bases outside the gene matches. Germline lookup yields CDR1 SEHNR and CDR2 FQNEAQ (reference sequence). The CDR3 is 16 amino acids. The CDR3 sequence: CASSPRGEREAYEQYF. In DNA form, the CDR3 reads TGTGCCAGCAGCCCGAGGGGAGAGCGGGAAGCCTACGAGCAGTACTTC.

CDR3 DNA sequence: TGTGCCAGCAGCTTTGGTTTTCGGCTAGCGGAAAAAGAGACCCAGTACTTC. Protein sequence: CASSFGFRLAEKETQYF. The gene calls are TRBV11-2 and TRBJ2-5; 7 nucleotides line up with TRBD2. Germline CDR1 reads SGHAT; CDR2 reads FQNNGV. This CDR3 region has 17 residues. Trimming took 3 bases from V and 3 from J; bases not matched to a gene: 13.

The genes are TRBV6-4 and TRBJ2-3; D is uncertain. CDR1 is MRHNA, CDR2 SNTAGT, per germline. This CDR3 region has 15 residues. Between the trimmed V and J ends, which lost 3 bases and 1 base, there was a span of 11 bases. The CDR3 loop reads CASSEHWDGTDTQYF. In DNA form, the CDR3 reads TGTGCCAGCAGTGAACATTGGGATGGCACAGATACGCAGTATTTT.

This chain links TRBV27 with TRBJ1-1, with TRBD1 identical over 8 bases. The V and J ends lost 5 bases and 5 bases, in that order; junction bases with no gene match: 10. CDR1 and CDR2 (germline): MNHEY, SMNVEV (reference sequence). This CDR3 has 15 amino acids. The CDR3 loop reads CASSPLGQGWTEAFF. The CDR3 nucleotides read TGTGCCAGCAGTCCACTCGGACAGGGATGGACTGAAGCTTTCTTT.

This chain uses TRBV28 with TRBJ1-2, with TRBD1 identical over 8 bases. This CDR3 comprises 17 residues. Germline values: CDR1 MDHEN, CDR2 SYDVKM. With V trimmed by 4 bases and J by 5 bases, 15 bases remained unmatched. The CDR3 DNA reads as TGTGCCAGCAGTTCTGCTGATACAGGGGGTACCCAATATGGCTACACCTTC. Residues: CASSSADTGGTQYGYTF.

V usage is TRBV19 and J usage is TRBJ1-5; 7 bases match TRBD1. The CDR3 covers 13 residues. Germline trimming cut 7 bases from V and 6 bases from J; bases unmatched to any gene: 6. Germline assignment: CDR1 LNHDA and CDR2 SQIVND (reference sequence). The CDR3 is CASTPDRAQPQHF. DNA for the CDR3: TGTGCCAGTACCCCAGACAGGGCTCAGCCCCAGCATTTT. The full variable domain, with the rest looked up from reference TRBV19 and TRBJ1-5, is DGGITQSPKYLFRKEGQNVTLSCEQNLNHDAMYWYRQDPGQGLRLIYYSQIVNDFQKGDIAEGYSVSREKKESFPLTVTSAQKNPTAFYLCASTPDRAQPQHFGDGTRLSIL.

The rearrangement uses TRBV11-3 and TRBJ2-2, with D unresolved. Trimming removed 5 bases at V and 5 bases at J, with 15 bases between. The CDR3 length is 15 residues. Germline CDR1 SGHNT, CDR2 YENEEA. CDR3 sequence reads: CASSLTSVSTGELFF. The CDR3 region has the DNA TGTGCCAGCAGCCTAACATCGGTTTCAACCGGGGAGCTGTTTTTT.

Only one count was recorded for this clone. V usage is TRBV28 and J usage is TRBJ1-2, with D hard to call. This CDR3 has 15 amino acids. V lost 6 bases to trimming and J lost 0 bases, with 14 bases between them. Germline V gene sequence: CDR1 MDHEN, CDR2 SYDVKM. The CDR3 DNA is TGTGCCAGCAGCCCTGGCCACATATCTAACTATGGCTACACCTTC. As protein: CASSPGHISNYGYTF.

This chain joins TRBV9 and TRBJ1-4; 10 nucleotides agree with TRBD1. Germline CDR1 SGDLS, CDR2 YYNGEE. The CDR3 is 17 residues long. Germline trimming cut 7 bases from V and 2 bases from J; bases unmatched to any gene: 11. CDR3: CASATGTGASTNEKLFF. The CDR3 region has the DNA TGTGCCAGCGCAACCGGGACAGGGGCCAGTACTAATGAAAAACTGTTTTTT.

V usage is TRBV7-9 and J usage is TRBJ1-2, with TRBD1 matching over 10 bases. CDR1 SEHNR and CDR2 FQNEAQ come from the germline V gene (reference sequence). The CDR3 totals 11 residues. CDR3 nucleotide sequence: TGTGCAGAGGACAGGGGGGATGGCTACACCTTC. Translated, it gives CAEDRGDGYTF.

This sequence joins TRBV19 and TRBJ1-4; perhaps TRBD1 as D (5 bases). The CDR3 covers 15 residues. Trimming took 8 bases from V and 0 from J, leaving 13 bases between them. Germline CDR1 and CDR2: LNHDA and SQIVND (reference sequence). The DNA of the CDR3 is TGTGCCAGTCGTGGAGGGGCCGCAACTAATGAAAAACTGTTTTTT. This translates into CASRGGAATNEKLFF.